This T cell receptor beta chain originates from a study of vaccination effects on CD4 cells after COVID-19. General study points: Only 1 of 255 vaccine-induced clones from healthy vaccinees cross-reacted with common cold coronaviruses.

TCRdb keeps only in-frame clones here, not all; method: immunoSEQ multiplex PCR. The sample includes 35,000 to 50,000 clones, roughly four fifths seen only once; the top ten take about 10%. Using viral peptide pools, the ViraFEST assay grew out antigen-specific CD4+ T cells prior to sequencing. Following culture for around 9 days, CD4+ T cells were isolated. Recipients of the vaccine had no prior SARS-CoV-2 infection and negative nucleocapsid antibodies. The length of the CDR3 is 14 residues. Germline V gene data show CDR1 as SGHRS and CDR2 as YFSETQ. Trimming took 4 bases from V and 3 from J, leaving 10 bases between them. This clone has a single count. Its target is unknown.

Sample: CD4+ T cells from PBMCs cultured with SARS-CoV-2 spike peptides, taken before COVID-19 vaccination. V is TRBV5-1 and J is TRBJ2-2; D is undetermined. The receptor was derived from a human donor who received a COVID-19 vaccine. The CDR3 region has the DNA TGCGCCAGCAGCCCCGGCGGACACACCGGGGAGCTGTTTTTT. This translates into CASSPGGHTGELFF.